A single sample is the source of the 23 T cell receptor beta chains below, sequenced in a study of blood T cell repertoires in COVID-19. Here immunoSEQ multiplex PCR was the method, and the copy in TCRdb shows in-frame clones only, minus some. Among 200,000 to 300,000 clones listed, more than 75% were seen once. Sequenced material: peripheral blood. The receptors stem from a woman aged 25-40 years who had recovered from COVID-19.

V gene TRBV28 combines with J gene TRBJ2-3; 7 nucleotides line up with TRBD1. CDR3 length: 14 amino acids. The V segment lost 10 bases and the J segment 8 bases; nucleotides outside the gene matches: 15. Per the germline V gene, CDR1 is MDHEN and CDR2 is SYDVKM. CDR3 coding DNA: TGTGCCACCAAAACTGGGACAGCGACGGGTACGCAGTATTTT. It is translated as CATKTGTATGTQYF.

V and J are TRBV3-1 (or the pseudogene TRBV3-2) and TRBJ2-2, with a weak D call TRBD2 (5 bases). Between the trimmed V and J ends, which lost 4 bases and 2 bases, there was a span of 11 bases. CDR1 and CDR2 (germline): LGHDT, YNNKEL (reference sequence). The CDR3 covers 15 residues. The CDR3 sequence: CASSLRTQNTGELFF. CDR3 nucleotides: TGTGCCAGCAGCCTAAGGACTCAAAACACCGGGGAGCTGTTTTTT.

This clone turned up a few times. The chain couples TRBV19 to TRBJ1-2; TRBD1 matches 9 bases. The CDR3 has 16 amino acids. V dropped 8 bases and J dropped 4; count of bases not matched to a gene: 14. Looked up from germline, CDR1 is LNHDA and CDR2 is SQIVND (reference sequence). The CDR3 protein is CASQRGTGIRRYGYTF. In nucleotides, the CDR3 is TGTGCCAGTCAGAGGGGGACAGGGATCCGACGCTATGGCTACACCTTC.

This chain links TRBV7-2 with TRBJ2-3, with 9 bases matching TRBD2. This CDR3 comprises 15 residues. The germline CDR1 and CDR2 sequences are SGHTA and FQGNSA. The ends lost 4 bases at V and 6 bases at J; junction bases unmatched: 8. The CDR3 sequence: CASSSSGGSYDTQYF. CDR3 nucleotide sequence: TGTGCCAGCAGCTCAAGCGGGGGGTCCTACGATACGCAGTATTTT.

The chain combines TRBV9 with TRBJ1-2; D possibly corresponds to TRBD1 (5 bases). CDR3 length equals 15 residues. Germline values: CDR1 SGDLS, CDR2 YYNGEE. Trimming removed 6 bases at V and 6 bases at J, with 21 bases between. CDR3 sequence reads: CASTLDKDWEDGYTF. The CDR3 nucleotides are TGTGCCAGCACCTTGGACAAGGACTGGGAGGATGGCTACACCTTC.

This CDR3 is CASSYWTEGNEQFF. CDR3 nucleotide sequence: TGTGCCAGCAGTTATTGGACAGAAGGGAATGAGCAGTTCTTC. The chain carries TRBV6-5 and TRBJ2-1; D may be TRBD1 (6 bases). V shed 3 bases and J shed 7 bases, with 13 bases lying between them. The length of the CDR3 is 14 residues. CDR1 and CDR2 from the germline V gene are MNHEY and SVGAGI.

This clone occurred many times. This same CDR3 is encoded by further DNA sequences in the sample. The genes are TRBV5-1 and TRBJ2-3; D is possibly TRBD1 (7 bases). This CDR3 contains 15 residues. The V end was cut by 0 bases, the J end by 1 base, with 9 bases between. Germline loops: CDR1 SGHRS, CDR2 YFSETQ. In nucleotides, the CDR3 is TGCGCCAGCAGCTTGGGCGGGACAGGCACAGATACGCAGTATTTT. Its translation: CASSLGGTGTDTQYF.

The CDR3 here is CASSTSSGTRGQETQYF. The CDR3 nucleotides read TGCGCCAGCAGCACGTCTTCCGGGACTAGAGGCCAAGAGACCCAGTACTTC. The chain joins TRBV5-1 to TRBJ2-5; TRBD2 aligns across 8 bases. The length of the CDR3 is 17 residues. Germline lookup yields CDR1 SGHRS and CDR2 YFSETQ. The J segment lost 1 base and the V segment lost 4 bases, leaving 12 bases of the junction unmatched.

As regards this clone: At one of its ends the junction is not consistent with the germline gene, which may arise from a read error. The J gene is TRBJ2-1, the V gene TRBV7-8, with TRBD2 matching over 8 bases. The CDR3 loop spans 14 amino acids. CDR1 and CDR2 from the germline V gene are SGHVS and FQNEAQ. The CDR3 loop reads CASSIGGAYYEQFF. In DNA form, the CDR3 reads TGTGCCAGCAGTATCGGGGGGGCCTACTATGAGCAGTTCTTC.

The chain carries TRBV5-1 and TRBJ1-2; TRBD1 matches at 8 bases. This CDR3 is 16 amino acids long. The J segment lost 4 bases and the V segment lost 0 bases, leaving 8 bases of the junction unmatched. Per the germline V gene, CDR1 is SGHRS and CDR2 is YFSETQ. CDR3 sequence: CASSLGRQGSGYGYTF. The CDR3, as DNA: TGCGCCAGCAGCTTGGGAAGACAGGGGAGCGGCTATGGCTACACCTTC.

The V call is TRBV6-5, the J call TRBJ2-2, with TRBD1 identical over 9 bases. V dropped 2 bases and J dropped 6; count of bases not matched to a gene: 7. Looked up from germline, CDR1 is MNHEY and CDR2 is SVGAGI. The CDR3 extends over 16 amino acids. The CDR3 region has the DNA TGTGCCAGCAGTTACGGACCCGGGACAGGGTCCGGGGAGCTGTTTTTT. Protein: CASSYGPGTGSGELFF.

The rearrangement joins TRBV4-3 to TRBJ2-1; 14 bases fit TRBD2. Germline V gene lookup returns CDR1 LGHNA and CDR2 YSLEER. After removal of 5 bases from V and 9 bases from J, the junction contained 12 bases not matched to a gene. The CDR3 has 17 amino acids. The CDR3: CASSSGLAGGAWSEQFF. The CDR3 DNA is TGCGCCAGCAGCTCCGGACTAGCGGGGGGAGCGTGGAGTGAGCAGTTCTTC.

This chain links TRBV7-9 with TRBJ1-5; no clear D gene. The germline gives CDR1 SEHNR, CDR2 FQNEAQ (reference sequence). V was trimmed by 5 bases and J by 3 bases, leaving 5 bases between them. This CDR3 contains 12 residues. Here the CDR3 DNA reads TGTGCCAGCAGCCAATCCAATCAGCCCCAGCATTTT. Translating it yields CASSQSNQPQHF.

This clone has a single count. This chain uses TRBV5-1 with TRBJ1-1, with TRBD1 matching over 10 bases. Germline V gives CDR1 SGHRS, CDR2 YFSETQ. CDR3 length: 15 amino acids. V trimming: 6 bases; J trimming: 0 bases; junction bases outside the gene matches: 5. DNA of the CDR3: TGCGCCAGCAAACAAGGACAGGGGGTGAACACTGAAGCTTTCTTT. Translated, it gives CASKQGQGVNTEAFF.

The chain recombines TRBV6-1 with TRBJ2-1; 11 nucleotides match TRBD2. Looked up from germline, CDR1 is MNHNS and CDR2 is SASEGT. V trimming: 1 base; J trimming: 8 bases; junction bases outside the gene matches: 4. The CDR3 sequence is 15 residues long. Here the CDR3 reads CASSEGPSGGYEQFF. In DNA form, the CDR3 reads TGTGCCAGCAGTGAAGGCCCTAGCGGGGGGTATGAGCAGTTCTTC.

This chain uses TRBV7-3 with TRBJ2-1; 9 nucleotides line up with TRBD2. The CDR3 is 14 residues long. Germline CDR1 reads SGHTA; CDR2 reads FQGTGA. V shed 5 bases, J shed 9 bases, and the junction held 8 bases outside the gene matches. The CDR3 sequence: CASSPAGAGGEQFF. The CDR3 nucleotides read TGTGCCAGCAGCCCCGCGGGAGCGGGGGGTGAGCAGTTCTTC.

The gene calls are TRBV7-9 and TRBJ2-3; D gene unclear. The CDR3 totals 14 residues. CDR1 is SEHNR, CDR2 FQNEAQ, per germline (reference sequence). The V and J ends lost 7 bases and 0 bases respectively, with 11 bases between them. The CDR3 DNA is TGTGCCAGCATCCAAACTTTTAGCACAGATACGCAGTATTTT. Translation gives CASIQTFSTDTQYF.

This chain uses TRBV7-3 with TRBJ2-1; possible D gene TRBD2, 6 bases. CDR1 is SGHTA, CDR2 FQGTGA, per germline. The length of the CDR3 is 13 residues. V lost 5 bases, J lost 16 bases, and 21 bases lay in between. The CDR3 here is CASSPGTGERKFF. CDR3 sequence (DNA): TGTGCCAGCAGCCCGGGGACTGGGGAGAGAAAATTCTTC.

The chain combines TRBV7-8 with TRBJ2-1; the D gene is possibly TRBD2 (5 bases). The CDR3 runs to 14 residues. The germline V and J ends were trimmed by 5 bases and 3 bases, with 11 bases remaining between them. CDR1 SGHVS and CDR2 FQNEAQ come from the germline V gene. CDR3 sequence (DNA): TGTGCCAGCAGCCGTACTAGTGTCTACAATGAGCAGTTCTTC. Protein product: CASSRTSVYNEQFF.

This clone was seen once. This chain connects TRBV6-2 or TRBV6-3 to TRBJ1-6; 8 bases agree with TRBD1. Unmatched junction bases numbered 4, after V lost 6 bases and J lost 0 bases. CDR1 and CDR2 (germline): MNHEY, SVGEGT. The CDR3 covers 16 residues. The CDR3 sequence: CASSRTGSSYNSPLHF. The CDR3 DNA is TGTGCCAGCAGCCGGACAGGGAGCTCCTATAATTCACCCCTCCACTTT.

This sequence joins TRBV7-9 and TRBJ2-7, with a weak D call TRBD2 (6 bases). The CDR3 loop spans 15 amino acids. Germline V gene lookup returns CDR1 SEHNR and CDR2 FQNEAQ (reference sequence). V was cut by 5 bases and J by 2 bases, with 16 bases left in between. The CDR3 reads CASSTTRDSPYEQYF. The CDR3, as DNA: TGTGCCAGCAGCACGACCCGGGACTCGCCCTACGAGCAGTACTTC.

The chain links TRBV25-1 to TRBJ1-2, with D hard to call. There are 13 residues in the CDR3. The V end was cut by 1 base, the J end by 6 bases, with 9 bases between. Per the germline V gene, CDR1 is MGHDK and CDR2 is SYGVNS. The chain's CDR3 is CASSESRIDGYTF. The CDR3 DNA reads TGTGCCAGCAGTGAATCCAGGATTGATGGCTACACCTTC.

The CDR3 loop reads CSAGQPLTNYGYTF. In DNA, the CDR3 is TGCAGCGCCGGACAGCCGTTAACTAACTATGGCTACACCTTC. The chain joins TRBV29-1 to TRBJ1-2; D is perhaps TRBD1 (6 bases). Germline CDR1 reads SQVTM; CDR2 reads ANQGSEA. The CDR3 sequence is 14 residues long. With 7 bases removed from V and 0 bases from J, the gap between germline ends came to 15 bases.